The present T cell receptor beta chain was sequenced within a study of blood T cell repertoires in COVID-19 (dated by TCRdb to 2018 to 2020). About the full investigation: Collaborator samples came from the United States, Italy and Spain and covered acute and convalescent phases of COVID-19. Samples came from the ongoing ImmuneRACE study (first 160 participants) plus 1,254 subjects from 6 global collaborators. HLA class I and class II types, where available, came from metadata supplied by the sample provider rather than from assay-based typing. The material from the prospective study consisted of cDNA or gDNA derived from T cells, B-cell-depleted T cells, or PBMCs. Nearly every sample came with metadata listing a de-identified subject ID, COVID-19 status, age in years and sex. Subjects who had been exposed to COVID-19, were actively infected with it, or had recovered from it provided the deeply sampled blood TCRbeta repertoires that made up the dataset. The repertoires were released in a freely available public database meant as a resource for research on the immune response to SARS-CoV-2.

This clone was observed a handful of times. Its recognized antigen is unknown. No base-level quality is on record; no much larger clone is a single base apart. TCRbeta CDR3 regions were amplified from genomic DNA using the immunoSEQ Assay, a bias-controlled multiplex PCR. In the authors' own workflow: Nucleated cell counts per sample were estimated from amplification of reference gene primers within the assay. Sequence reads were collapsed and filtered to measure the absolute abundance of every unique TCRbeta CDR3 rearrangement. For each sample, productive Simpson clonality was calculated as the square root of Simpson's diversity index across productive rearrangements. The source is immuneACCESS, and TCRdb retained only in-frame sequences with V and J called. Part of the clones is not carried over; for the studies checked, unresolved V genes explain less than half of this, and the remainder is unexplained. D and trimming come from the DNA, and the V and J calls and clone size come from that table. The sample has roughly 320,000 clones on record, 85% of them singletons. Around 6.9% of the sample is taken by the ten largest.

V sheds 8 bases and J sheds 3 bases, leaving 17 bases between their ends. Its CDR3 holds 14 amino acids, cysteine through phenylalanine. Only the CDR3 DNA stays, 42 bases, in frame from base 1. The CDR1 and CDR2 encoded by the germline V gene are SGHTA and FQGNSA. The full study reports these points: How much clinical and demographic metadata was included differed by source and by participant, and the metadata was provided uncurated.

Whole blood was collected in K2EDTA tubes by collaborating institutions according to the institutions' own protocols. Collaborator samples were shipped for TCRbeta analysis as frozen whole blood, isolated PBMCs, or DNA extracted from either sample type. The sequenced material came from peripheral blood. The receptor comes from a human donor in a cohort sampled during active COVID-19. The rearranged segments are TRBV7-2 and TRBJ2-7; TRBD1 is a possible D gene, resting on 6 matching bases. In nucleotides, the sequence is TGTGCCAGCGCTTTGACAGGAGCATACTACGAGCAGTACTTC. Its protein is CASALTGAYYEQYF.